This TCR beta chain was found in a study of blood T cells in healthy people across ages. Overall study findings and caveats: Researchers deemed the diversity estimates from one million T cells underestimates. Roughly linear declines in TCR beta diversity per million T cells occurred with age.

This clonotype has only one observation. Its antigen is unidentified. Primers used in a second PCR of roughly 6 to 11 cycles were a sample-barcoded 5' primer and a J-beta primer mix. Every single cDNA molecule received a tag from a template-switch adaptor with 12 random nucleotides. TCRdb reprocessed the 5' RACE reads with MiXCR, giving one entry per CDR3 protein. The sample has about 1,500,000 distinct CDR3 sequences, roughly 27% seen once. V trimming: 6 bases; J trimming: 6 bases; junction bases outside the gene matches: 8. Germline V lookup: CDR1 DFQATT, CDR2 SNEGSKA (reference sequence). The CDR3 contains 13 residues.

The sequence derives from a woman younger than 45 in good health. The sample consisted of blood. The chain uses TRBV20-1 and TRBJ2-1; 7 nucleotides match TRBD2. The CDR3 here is CSAGSGTTNEQFF. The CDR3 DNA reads TGCAGTGCCGGTTCCGGGACTACCAATGAGCAGTTCTTC.